Below are 27 T cell receptor beta chains sequenced from a single sample in a study of blood T cell repertoires in COVID-19. Assay used: immunoSEQ multiplex PCR; TCRdb lists only in-frame clones, some missing. The data contain approximately 250,000 clones, 86% of them singletons. Material: peripheral blood. The receptors derive from a man aged 35-49 years with active or convalescent COVID-19.

The chain recombines TRBV10-3 with TRBJ2-5; D is perhaps TRBD1 (5 bases). CDR3 length: 13 amino acids. Germline CDR1 and CDR2: ENHRY and SYGVKD. Trimming took 7 bases from V and 5 from J, leaving 14 bases between them. The CDR3 sequence is CAITATPGETQYF. The DNA of the CDR3 is TGTGCCATCACCGCCACCCCAGGGGAGACCCAGTACTTC.

The chain employs TRBV7-9 and TRBJ2-7; D is perhaps TRBD2 (5 bases). The CDR3 consists of 11 residues. Germline V gene sequence: CDR1 SEHNR, CDR2 FQNEAQ (reference sequence). Between the trimmed V and J ends, which lost 7 bases and 3 bases, there was a span of 7 bases. The CDR3, as DNA: TGTGCCAGCATGGGAGACTACGAGCAGTACTTC. Encoded protein: CASMGDYEQYF.

The chain is built from TRBV7-2 and TRBJ2-3; 7 bases line up with TRBD2. Germline assignment: CDR1 SGHTA and CDR2 FQGNSA. CDR3 length equals 16 residues. The ends lost 4 bases at V and 2 bases at J; junction bases unmatched: 9. The CDR3 reads CASSSLGLSTTDTQYF. CDR3 sequence (DNA): TGTGCCAGCAGCTCCCTGGGACTATCGACCACAGATACGCAGTATTTT.

V is TRBV9 and J is TRBJ2-1; TRBD2 matches at 7 bases. CDR1 and CDR2 (germline): SGDLS, YYNGEE. The junction had 13 bases not matched to a gene; V was cut back by 1 base and J by 9 bases. The CDR3 is 16 residues long. The CDR3 DNA is TGTGCCAGCAGCGTAAGCGGGATCGTCACGTGGAGTGAGCAGTTCTTC. It encodes CASSVSGIVTWSEQFF. The variable domain in full, with the rest retrieved from reference TRBV9 and TRBJ2-1, is DSGVTQTPKHLITATGQRVTLRCSPRSGDLSVYWYQQSLDQGLQFLIQYYNGEERAKGNILERFSAQQFPDLHSELNLSSLELGDSALYFCASSVSGIVTWSEQFFGPGTRLTVL.

The rearrangement joins TRBV7-9 to TRBJ1-4, with D possibly TRBD1 on 5 matching bases. Germline loops: CDR1 SEHNR, CDR2 FQNEAQ (reference sequence). The ends were cut back, 5 bases at V and 0 bases at J, with 10 bases in the middle. This CDR3 contains 15 residues. In DNA, the CDR3 is TGTGCCAGCAGCCGGGGGGGAGCAACTAATGAAAAACTGTTTTTT. Translating gives CASSRGGATNEKLFF.

The V and J genes are TRBV18 and TRBJ2-1; unclear D gene. The germline V and J ends were trimmed by 2 bases and 5 bases, with 7 bases remaining between them. The length of the CDR3 is 13 residues. In germline, CDR1 is KGHSH, CDR2 LQKENI. CDR3 in DNA: TGTGCCAGCTCACCAGGTAGTAACAATGAGCAGTTCTTC. It is translated as CASSPGSNNEQFF.

J is TRBJ1-5 and V is TRBV28, with 8 bases lining up with TRBD1. With 2 bases clipped from V and 4 bases from J, the junction kept 4 bases outside the gene matches. Looked up from germline, CDR1 is MDHEN and CDR2 is SYDVKM. The CDR3 covers 15 residues. CDR3 in DNA: TGTGCCAGCAGTTTAACGCAGGGGGCAAATCAGCCCCAGCATTTT. Protein: CASSLTQGANQPQHF.

The chain recombines TRBV2 with TRBJ1-5, with D maybe TRBD1 (5 bases). The germline V and J ends were trimmed by 5 bases and 6 bases, with 14 bases remaining between them. The CDR3 sequence is 14 residues long. CDR1 is SNHLY and CDR2 is FYNNEI in the germline V gene. The CDR3 is CASSPGYAGQPQHF. Here the CDR3 DNA reads TGTGCCAGCAGTCCAGGGTACGCTGGTCAGCCCCAGCATTTT.

This sequence joins TRBV6-5 and TRBJ2-1; a possible D gene is TRBD2 (5 bases). The CDR3 spans 15 residues. V was trimmed by 4 bases and J by 5 bases, leaving 15 bases between them. Germline CDR1 reads MNHEY; CDR2 reads SVGAGI. The CDR3 here is CASSSILTTDNEQFF. For the CDR3, the DNA is TGTGCCAGCAGTTCCATTTTGACTACGGACAATGAGCAGTTCTTC.

The J gene is TRBJ2-5, the V gene TRBV18; TRBD2 matches at 7 bases. Germline CDR1 KGHSH, CDR2 LQKENI. Trimming at V came to 2 bases and at J to 0 bases, leaving 9 bases not matched to a gene. The CDR3 consists of 17 residues. This chain's CDR3 is CASSPGAGVKYQETQYF. Here the CDR3 DNA reads TGTGCCAGCTCACCAGGTGCGGGGGTCAAGTACCAAGAGACCCAGTACTTC.

A note on this clone: Other DNA variants within this sample encode the same CDR3. The gene calls are TRBV4-1 and TRBJ1-2; 9 bases align to TRBD1. This CDR3 is 15 amino acids long. Germline assignment: CDR1 MGHRA and CDR2 YSYEKL. V dropped 3 bases and J dropped 1; count of bases not matched to a gene: 3. This chain's CDR3 is CASSHPGQGNYGYTF. The CDR3 DNA is TGCGCCAGCAGCCATCCGGGACAGGGTAACTATGGCTACACCTTC.

The chain employs TRBV19 and TRBJ1-1; a weak D match, TRBD1 (5 bases). The germline CDR1 and CDR2 sequences are LNHDA and SQIVND (reference sequence). This CDR3 contains 15 residues. V lost 7 bases, J lost 1 base, and 16 bases lay in between. The CDR3 DNA sequence: TGTGCCAGTACCCCCCCAGGGTTGGGGAACACTGAAGCTTTCTTT. Protein sequence: CASTPPGLGNTEAFF.

The chain joins TRBV18 to TRBJ1-6; 9 nucleotides align to TRBD1. The CDR3 spans 15 residues. The germline CDR1 and CDR2 sequences are KGHSH and LQKENI. V shed 1 base, J shed 8 bases, and the junction held 3 bases outside the gene matches. The CDR3: CASSPLGQGDSPLHF. The CDR3 DNA sequence: TGTGCCAGCTCACCACTGGGACAGGGCGATTCACCCCTCCACTTT.

This clone was counted many times. This sequence joins TRBV10-3 and TRBJ2-1; D gene unclear. Germline lookup yields CDR1 ENHRY and CDR2 SYGVKD. The V gene lost 5 bases and the J gene lost 6 bases, with 11 bases spanning the gap. The CDR3 loop spans 13 amino acids. The CDR3 nucleotides are TGTGCCATCAGTCCCGCCCCGCGCAATGAGCAGTTCTTC. This codes for CAISPAPRNEQFF.

The chain recombines TRBV15 with TRBJ1-2, with D unresolved. The germline V and J ends were trimmed by 6 bases and 1 base, with 15 bases remaining between them. From germline, CDR1 is LNHNV and CDR2 YYDKDF (reference sequence). The CDR3 covers 15 residues. The CDR3 nucleotides read TGTGCCACCAGGCCGGGTGCGACGGGTAACTATGGCTACACCTTC. Its translation is CATRPGATGNYGYTF.

The CDR3 coding sequence is TGTGCCAGCAGCCCTCGAAACTATTCACCCCTCCACTTT. Its translation is CASSPRNYSPLHF. The chain uses TRBV21-1 and TRBJ1-6. TRBV21-1 is shown as a pseudogene. This CDR3 spans 13 amino acids.

A remark on this clone: A read error is likely here: a far larger clone is one base away. V and J are TRBV11-2 and TRBJ2-5, with TRBD1 matching 7 bases. Germline lookup yields CDR1 SGHAT and CDR2 FQNNGV. The length of the CDR3 is 15 residues. The CDR3 reads CPSSTRQGRGETQYF. CDR3 in DNA: TGTCCCAGCAGCACACGACAGGGCCGGGGAGAGACCCAGTACTTC.

The rearrangement joins TRBV7-9 to TRBJ2-3; 9 bases agree with TRBD2. The germline gives CDR1 SEHNR, CDR2 FQNEAQ (reference sequence). The CDR3 consists of 15 residues. Trimming at V came to 5 bases and at J to 0 bases, leaving 3 bases not matched to a gene. This chain's CDR3 is CASSPSGTSTDTQYF. The CDR3 nucleotides read TGTGCCAGCAGCCCTAGCGGGACTAGCACAGATACGCAGTATTTT.

The genes are TRBV24-1 and TRBJ1-2; TRBD1 might be the D (5 bases). The CDR3 consists of 15 residues. The V end was cut by 2 bases, the J end by 4 bases, with 13 bases between. Germline CDR1 KGHDR, CDR2 SFDVKD. The DNA of the CDR3 is TGTGCCACCAGTGATTCTTGGGGCCGGAGCTATGGCTACACCTTC. It translates to CATSDSWGRSYGYTF.

The chain combines TRBV11-1 with TRBJ2-7; 7 bases are a match to TRBD1. Germline V gene sequence: CDR1 SGHAT, CDR2 FQDESV (reference sequence). The CDR3 covers 12 residues. The CDR3, as DNA: TGTGCAAGCGGTACAGGGGCCTACGAGCAGTACTTC. Translating gives CASGTGAYEQYF.

The CDR3 reads CASSPRGGVNTEAFF. CDR3 DNA sequence: TGTGCCAGCAGTCCCCGCGGGGGCGTGAACACTGAAGCTTTCTTT. The rearrangement links TRBV28 to TRBJ1-1; D may be TRBD1 (6 bases). V shed 5 bases and J shed 0 bases, with 13 bases lying between them. From germline, CDR1 is MDHEN and CDR2 SYDVKM. This CDR3 contains 15 residues.

The chain uses TRBV5-4 and TRBJ2-3, with 12 bases fitting TRBD1. Trimming cost V 3 bases and J 6 bases; bases outside gene matches: 5. The CDR3 runs to 15 residues. Germline assignment: CDR1 SGHNT and CDR2 YYREEE (reference sequence). The CDR3 region is CASSWGQGAGDTQYF. In DNA, the CDR3 is TGTGCCAGCAGCTGGGGACAGGGGGCAGGTGATACGCAGTATTTT.

The chain carries TRBV4-1 and TRBJ1-1; unclear D gene. V shed 1 base and J shed 11 bases, with 8 bases lying between them. CDR3 length: 11 residues. Germline V gives CDR1 MGHRA, CDR2 YSYEKL. The CDR3, as DNA: TGCGCCAGCAGCCAAGCCCATGAGGCTTTCTTT. Protein product: CASSQAHEAFF.

The genes are TRBV5-6 and TRBJ1-1; 7 nucleotides agree with TRBD1. J was trimmed by 5 bases and V by 5 bases; bases with no gene match: 6. Looked up from germline, CDR1 is SGHDT and CDR2 is YYEEEE. The CDR3 extends over 13 amino acids. In DNA, the CDR3 is TGTGCCAGCAGTGTCAGGGGGATGACTGAAGCTTTCTTT. It encodes CASSVRGMTEAFF.

The chain combines TRBV2 with TRBJ2-7, with D maybe TRBD1 (6 bases). CDR1 is SNHLY and CDR2 is FYNNEI in the germline V gene. Trimming left V 6 bases short and J 3 bases short, with 9 bases between. The CDR3 loop spans 12 amino acids. CDR3 bases: TGTGCCAGCAGGGACAGCCACTACGAGCAGTACTTC. Amino acids: CASRDSHYEQYF.

This chain links TRBV7-6 with TRBJ1-1; tentative D call: TRBD1 (5 bases). V shed 3 bases and J shed 10 bases, with 15 bases lying between them. The CDR3 totals 13 residues. Germline V lookup: CDR1 SGHVS, CDR2 FNYEAQ. The CDR3 DNA reads TGTGCCAGCAGCTTGACCCTCCTGGGGGGAGCTTTCTTT. Amino acid sequence: CASSLTLLGGAFF.

This rearrangement joins TRBV7-9 to TRBJ1-6, with 7 bases fitting TRBD1. CDR1 is SEHNR and CDR2 is FQNEAQ in the germline V gene (reference sequence). The CDR3 is 15 residues long. Losses at the gene ends were 5 bases for V and 5 bases for J; bases not matched to a gene: 6. The CDR3 DNA is TGTGCCAGCAGCGCCGGACAGGTTGATAATTCACCCCTCCACTTT. This encodes CASSAGQVDNSPLHF.